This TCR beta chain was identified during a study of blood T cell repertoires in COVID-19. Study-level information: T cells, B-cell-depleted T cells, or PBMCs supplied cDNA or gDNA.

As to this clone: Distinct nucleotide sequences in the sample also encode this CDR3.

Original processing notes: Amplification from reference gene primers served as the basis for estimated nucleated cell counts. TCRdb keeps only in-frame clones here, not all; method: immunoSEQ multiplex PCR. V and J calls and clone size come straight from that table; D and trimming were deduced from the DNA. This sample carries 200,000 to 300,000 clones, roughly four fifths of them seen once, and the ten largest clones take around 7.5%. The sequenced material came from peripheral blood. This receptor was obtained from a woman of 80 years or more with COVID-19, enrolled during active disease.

The CDR3 nucleotides are TGTGCCAGCAGCGTAGAGGCTGTAGTGGGGCCTGAAAAACTGTTTTTT. Its protein product is CASSVEAVVGPEKLFF. The rearrangement links TRBV9 to TRBJ1-4; TRBD1 is a possible D gene (5 bases). Looked up from germline, CDR1 is SGDLS and CDR2 is YYNGEE. The V and J ends lost 0 bases and 7 bases respectively, with 16 bases between them. This CDR3 contains 16 residues.